Only one count was recorded for the clone carrying this T cell receptor (beta chain). The record originates from a study of control samples from healthy donors and cancer patients. Germline V gene lookup returns CDR1 ENHRY and CDR2 SYGVKD. V lost 2 bases and J lost 7; bases outside the gene matches: 3. There are 15 residues in the CDR3. This table comes from immunoSEQ multiplex PCR, and its TCRdb copy is limited to in-frame clones, with some not included. The sample has 210,000 or so clones, roughly nine tenths seen once. J is TRBJ1-5 and V is TRBV10-3; 12 nucleotides agree with TRBD1. This clonotype was sampled from a man aged 30 to 39 in good health. The sample comprised blood. This CDR3 reads CAISEGTGGGQPQHF. For the CDR3, the DNA is TGTGCCATCAGTGAGGGGACAGGGGGCGGACAGCCCCAGCATTTT.